The sample holds a few counts of the clone carrying this T cell receptor beta chain. What it binds is unknown. The gene symbols are mouse symbols. The CDR3 is cut off 4 residues early in the read; its end comes from the germline J gene. The same CDR3 arises from other DNA sequences in this sample as well. The data belong to a study of CD8+ T cells in alopecia areata. Following RNA extraction, reverse transcription yielded cDNA that acted as the sequencing template. This table comes from immunoSEQ multiplex PCR, and its TCRdb copy is limited to in-frame clones, with some not included. The sample presents about 270,000 clones, none singletons. The germline V gene encodes CDR1 NNHNN and CDR2 SYGAGS (reference sequence). The CDR3 loop spans 14 amino acids. V trimming: 3 bases; J trimming: 0 bases; junction bases outside the gene matches: 2. General observations from the study: Unlike in mice, where it was clearer, TCR sharing across patients was less clear, possibly HLA-related. Alopecia totalis/universalis scalp especially showed more expanded CD8+ clones than normal scalp.

After pooling, cutaneous lymph node cells were sorted with CD4, CD8alpha, NKG2D, NKG2ACE and other markers. V is TRBV13-2 and J is TRBJ2-7, with 8 positions matching TRBD2. The sample taken for sequencing was CD4+ T cells sorted from a lymph node. This sequence originates from a C3H/HeJ mouse with alopecia areata. Strain haplotype (MHC): H2-k. CDR3: CASGGTGSSYEQYF. CDR3 DNA, as far as it was read: TGTGCCAGCGGTGGGACTGGGAGCTCCTAT.